One T cell receptor beta chain is described in this entry. The antigen remains unidentified. The authors prepared the TCRbeta library with unique molecular identifiers. MiXCR, applied by TCRdb to the PCR reads, yields one record per CDR3 protein. The profile shows a few hundred thousand distinct CDR3 sequences, 6.5% to 9% of them singletons. CDR1 is SGHVS, CDR2 FNYEAQ, per germline. The CDR3 is made up of 15 amino acids. Trimming left V 5 bases short and J 3 bases short, with 17 bases between. This sample was included in a study of T-cell reconstitution after alpha-beta-depleted transplantation in children. Study-wide results and caveats: In some patients, recipient T cells and intrathymic progenitors surviving conditioning explained high day-60 diversity. As was reported, about two months after transplant, alpha-beta T cells came from several hundred expanded graft clones. T-cell counts and diversity at one year post-transplant came mainly from newly produced T cells.

The chain carries TRBV7-6 and TRBJ2-7; D gene uncertain. The receptor's source is a female patient aged 2 to 10 who had a stem cell transplant for Fanconi anemia, so the T cells may come from the graft donor. The sequenced sample was peripheral blood, obtained 360 days after TCRalphabeta/CD19-depleted stem cell transplant. This CDR3 is CASSPLGSRDYEQYF. The CDR3 DNA is TGTGCCAGCAGCCCCCTCGGGTCCAGAGACTACGAGCAGTACTTC.